This TCR beta chain was identified in a study of cytomegalovirus exposure and HLA in healthy donors. General observations from the study: The study found most TCR sequences rare, yet found some public TCRs in many donors.

On this clone: No antigen is known for it.

The CDR3 is made up of 17 amino acids. Germline V gene lookup returns CDR1 LGHNA and CDR2 YSLEER. V lost 3 bases and J lost 2, with 16 bases in between. Only in-frame clones appear in the TCRdb table, and some are missing; sequencing was by immunoSEQ multiplex PCR. The top ten hold around 0.69% of the sample, which has approximately 82,000 clones, roughly 94% seen once. The V gene is TRBV4-3, the J gene TRBJ2-2; maybe TRBD1 (8 bases). Material for sequencing was PBMCs. The TCR originated in a woman in her late teens or twenties in good health and CMV-seronegative. In DNA, the CDR3 is TGCGCCAGCAGCCATTACAGGGGGGGAGTTAACACCGGGGAGCTGTTTTTT. It encodes CASSHYRGGVNTGELFF.